One sample yielded the 13 T cell receptor beta chains listed below, sequenced in a study of T-cell memory formation after mild COVID-19. TCRdb used MiXCR to reprocess the 5' RACE reads, holding one entry per CDR3 protein. The sample lists about 350,000 distinct CDR3 sequences, about an eighth occurring once. Sequencing was carried out using PBMCs or a T cell subset sorted from them (not recorded which). The source of these receptors is a man between 18 and 29 years old who had mild COVID-19 (a few samples of this study predate the infection). Cell type and time point are not known.

There are a few counts of this clonotype. The chain couples TRBV6-2 or TRBV6-3 to TRBJ2-1; possibly TRBD1 or TRBD2 for D (7 bases each). The CDR3 contains 15 residues. The germline V and J ends were trimmed by 8 bases and 6 bases, with 20 bases remaining between them. Looked up from germline, CDR1 is MNHEY and CDR2 is SVGEGT. The CDR3 nucleotides are TGTGCCAGCCACGGAGGGGGCGGGGGCGGCAATGAGCAGTTCTTC. It specifies CASHGGGGGGNEQFF.

This rearrangement joins TRBV7-9 to TRBJ2-3; no firm D call. Trimming took off 6 bases at V and 7 bases at J, with 17 bases between the two ends. CDR3 size: 14 residues. Germline CDR1 reads SEHNR; CDR2 reads FQNEAQ (reference sequence). The CDR3 protein is CASSSPSLANTQYF. CDR3 coding DNA: TGTGCCAGCAGTTCTCCTTCGCTGGCTAATACGCAGTATTTT.

CDR3 residues: CASSLWGLGGYTF. The CDR3 coding sequence is TGTGCCAGCAGTTTATGGGGGCTTGGTGGCTACACCTTC. The rearrangement links TRBV12-3 or TRBV12-4 to TRBJ1-2; weak D call: TRBD1 (6 bases). The CDR3 spans 13 residues. V gave up 2 bases and J gave up 7 bases, with 11 bases separating them.

This clonotype was observed a handful of times. The rearrangement joins TRBV20-1 to TRBJ1-1; 7 bases are a match to TRBD1. V was clipped by 3 bases and J by 0 bases; unmatched bases: 7. The CDR3 loop spans 15 amino acids. The V gene's germline CDR1 is DFQATT and CDR2 SNEGSKA (reference sequence). The CDR3 region is CSARQGQMLNTEAFF. The CDR3 nucleotides are TGCAGTGCTAGGCAGGGACAGATGTTGAACACTGAAGCTTTCTTT.

This clonotype was counted a few times. CDR3 amino acids: CATQTGGQETQYF. CDR3 nucleotide sequence: TGTGCCACCCAGACAGGGGGTCAAGAGACCCAGTACTTC. This chain connects TRBV10-3 to TRBJ2-5, with 9 positions matching TRBD1. There are 13 residues in the CDR3. CDR1 and CDR2 (germline): ENHRY, SYGVKD. V was clipped by 10 bases and J by 2 bases; unmatched bases: 5.

The table lists this clonotype with many counts. The chain links TRBV28 to TRBJ2-1, with 15 bases that match TRBD2. The junction had 3 bases not matched to a gene; V was cut back by 11 bases and J by 1 base. The germline V gene encodes CDR1 MDHEN and CDR2 SYDVKM. This CDR3 region has 15 residues. The CDR3 bases are TGTGCCGGACTAGCGGGGGGGAGATCCTACAATGAGCAGTTCTTC. It translates to CAGLAGGRSYNEQFF. Supplemented by reference TRBV28 and TRBJ2-1, the full variable domain reads DVKVTQSSRYLVKRTGEKVFLECVQDMDHENMFWYRQDPGLGLRLIYFSYDVKMKEKGDIPEGYSVSREKKERFSLILESASTNQTSMYLCAGLAGGRSYNEQFFGPGTRLTVL.

This clonotype came up once. The gene calls are TRBV6-4 and TRBJ2-7, with D possibly being TRBD1 (6 bases). This CDR3 spans 16 amino acids. Germline-derived CDR1 and CDR2 are MRHNA and SNTAGT. Trimming removed 6 bases from V and 3 bases from J, with 21 bases in between. The CDR3 reads CASRTLPTGTNYEQYF. The CDR3 DNA reads as TGTGCCAGCAGGACCCTCCCGACAGGAACCAACTACGAGCAGTACTTC.

The chain uses TRBV11-2 and TRBJ2-6; D is ambiguous. V dropped 6 bases and J dropped 0 bases, with 6 bases sitting between them. The V gene's germline CDR1 is SGHAT and CDR2 FQNNGV. The CDR3 has 14 residues. The CDR3: CASRRVSGANVLTF. The CDR3 nucleotides are TGTGCCAGCAGAAGGGTCTCTGGGGCCAACGTCCTGACTTTC. Based on the CDR3 plus reference TRBV11-2 and TRBJ2-6, the full variable domain is EAGVAQSPRYKIIEKRQSVAFWCNPISGHATLYWYQQILGQGPKLLIQFQNNGVVDDSQLPKDRFSAERLKGVDSTLKIQPAKLEDSAVYLCASRRVSGANVLTFGAGSRLTVL.

This clonotype was detected a few times. J is TRBJ2-7 and V is TRBV20-1; 8 nucleotides line up with TRBD1. Germline V gives CDR1 DFQATT, CDR2 SNEGSKA (reference sequence). V was clipped by 5 bases and J by 5 bases; unmatched bases: 8. This CDR3 has 13 residues. The CDR3 DNA is TGCAGTGCTCATGGACAGGGAACCCACGAGCAGTACTTC. It encodes CSAHGQGTHEQYF.

The sample holds many counts of this clonotype. This chain links TRBV6-2 or TRBV6-3 with TRBJ2-2; possibly TRBD2 for D (5 bases). The germline V gene encodes CDR1 MNHEY and CDR2 SVGEGT. V lost 0 bases and J 7 bases, leaving 9 bases between the germline ends. This CDR3 region has 14 residues. CDR3 sequence reads: CASSYSLARGELFF. CDR3 nucleotides: TGTGCCAGCAGTTACTCCTTAGCGCGCGGGGAGCTGTTTTTT.

V and J are TRBV4-3 and TRBJ2-3, with 11 bases fitting TRBD1. This CDR3 has 16 amino acids. With 3 bases clipped from V and 3 bases from J, the junction kept 5 bases outside the gene matches. Germline V gene sequence: CDR1 LGHNA, CDR2 YSLEER. CDR3 sequence reads: CASSHGTGGWTDTQYF. CDR3 DNA sequence: TGCGCCAGCAGCCACGGGACAGGGGGGTGGACAGATACGCAGTATTTT.

Only a few counts were recorded for this clonotype. The chain employs TRBV7-2 and TRBJ2-7; TRBD2 aligns across 13 bases. Germline assignment: CDR1 SGHTA and CDR2 FQGNSA. The CDR3 runs to 15 residues. V lost 5 bases, J lost 4 bases, and 5 bases stayed unmatched. This chain's CDR3 is CASSQGLAGFYEQYV. CDR3 in DNA: TGTGCCAGCAGCCAGGGACTAGCGGGGTTTTACGAGCAGTACGTC.

V usage is TRBV2 and J usage is TRBJ1-3, with TRBD1 as a possible D gene (6 bases). The V and J ends lost 2 bases and 4 bases respectively, with 12 bases between them. Germline V gene sequence: CDR1 SNHLY, CDR2 FYNNEI. The CDR3 is 15 amino acids. CDR3 bases: TGTGCCAGCAGTGAATCGGGGGGCATCGGAAACACCATATATTTT. Its protein is CASSESGGIGNTIYF. The whole variable domain, filled in from reference TRBV2 and TRBJ1-3, reads EPEVTQTPSHQVTQMGQEVILRCVPISNHLYFYWYRQILGQKVEFLVSFYNNEISEKSEIFDDQFSVERPDGSNFTLKIRSTKLEDSAMYFCASSESGGIGNTIYFGEGSWLTVV.